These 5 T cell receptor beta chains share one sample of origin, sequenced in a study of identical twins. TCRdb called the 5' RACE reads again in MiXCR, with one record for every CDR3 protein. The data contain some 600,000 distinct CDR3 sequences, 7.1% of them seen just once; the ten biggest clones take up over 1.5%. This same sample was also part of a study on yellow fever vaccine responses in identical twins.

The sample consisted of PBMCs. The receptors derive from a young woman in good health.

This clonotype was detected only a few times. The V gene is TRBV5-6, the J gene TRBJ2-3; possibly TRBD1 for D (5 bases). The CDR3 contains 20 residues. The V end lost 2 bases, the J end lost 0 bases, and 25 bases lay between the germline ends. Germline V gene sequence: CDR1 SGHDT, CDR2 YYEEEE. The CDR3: CASSLRRGGRVRSSTDTQYF. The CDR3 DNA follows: TGTGCCAGCAGCTTACGGAGAGGTGGCAGGGTGAGGTCGAGCACAGATACGCAGTATTTT.

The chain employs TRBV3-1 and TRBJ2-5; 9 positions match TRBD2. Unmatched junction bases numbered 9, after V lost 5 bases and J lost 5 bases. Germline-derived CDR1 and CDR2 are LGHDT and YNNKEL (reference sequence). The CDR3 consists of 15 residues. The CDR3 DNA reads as TGTGCCAGCAGCTCCCAGGGACTAGCCCGCGAGACCCAGTACTTC. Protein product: CASSSQGLARETQYF.

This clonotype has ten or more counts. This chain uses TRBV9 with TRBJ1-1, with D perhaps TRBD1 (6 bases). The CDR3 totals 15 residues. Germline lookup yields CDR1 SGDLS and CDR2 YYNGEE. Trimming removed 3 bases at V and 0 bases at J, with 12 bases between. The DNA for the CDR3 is TGTGCCAGCAGCGCAGCCGGGACATTGAACACTGAAGCTTTCTTT. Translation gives CASSAAGTLNTEAFF.

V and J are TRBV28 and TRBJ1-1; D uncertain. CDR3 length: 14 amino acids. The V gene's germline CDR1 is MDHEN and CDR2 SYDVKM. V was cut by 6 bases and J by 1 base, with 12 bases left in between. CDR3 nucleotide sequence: TGTGCCAGCAGAATCGAGCTCCGGAACACTGAAGCTTTCTTT. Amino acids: CASRIELRNTEAFF.

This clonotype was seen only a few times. CDR3 sequence: CASSPGGGLRHEQYF. The CDR3 DNA follows: TGTGCCAGCAGTCCTGGTGGAGGCCTGCGACACGAGCAGTACTTC. The chain links TRBV27 to TRBJ2-7; a weak D match, TRBD2 (5 bases). This CDR3 region has 15 residues. V lost 5 bases to trimming and J lost 5 bases, with 19 bases between them. Germline V gene sequence: CDR1 MNHEY, CDR2 SMNVEV (reference sequence).